Included here is one TCR beta chain sequence, with context. Its target is unknown. These data belong to a study of cytomegalovirus exposure and HLA in healthy donors. The germline CDR1 and CDR2 sequences are MNHNY and SVGAGI (reference sequence). This CDR3 is built from 15 residues. Trimming shortened V by 2 bases and J by 3 bases, and 12 bases separated the two germline ends. Study results and caveats: Rarity marked most TCR sequences, yet some public TCRs occurred in many donors. Donors were assumed by presence/absence analyses to have roughly uniform sequencing depth.

PCR was performed using 60 Vbeta and 13 Jbeta primers. Assay: immunoSEQ multiplex PCR; the TCRdb copy retains only in-frame clones and omits some. The sample has roughly 200,000 clones; approximately 80% are singletons. Sequencing used PBMCs. This chain uses TRBV6-6 with TRBJ2-3; weak D call: TRBD1 (5 bases). This receptor was taken from a man aged 25 to 45 in good health and CMV-seronegative. The CDR3 region has the DNA TGTGCCAGCAGTTACGGGCAGGGTAGGACAGATACGCAGTATTTT. Translated: CASSYGQGRTDTQYF.